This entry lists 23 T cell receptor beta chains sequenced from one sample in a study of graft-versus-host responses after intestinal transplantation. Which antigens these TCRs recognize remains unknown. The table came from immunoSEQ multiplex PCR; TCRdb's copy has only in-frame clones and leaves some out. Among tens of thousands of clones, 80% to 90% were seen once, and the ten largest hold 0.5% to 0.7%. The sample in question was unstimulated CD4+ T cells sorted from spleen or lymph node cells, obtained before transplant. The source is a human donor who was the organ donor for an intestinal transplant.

The CDR3 bases are TGTGCCAGCTCACGGACAGTTAATTCACCCCTCCACTTT. It translates to CASSRTVNSPLHF. The chain couples TRBV18 to TRBJ1-6; a weak D match, TRBD1 (6 bases). V lost 4 bases and J 6 bases, leaving 7 bases between the germline ends. Germline lookup yields CDR1 KGHSH and CDR2 LQKENI. This CDR3 region has 13 residues.

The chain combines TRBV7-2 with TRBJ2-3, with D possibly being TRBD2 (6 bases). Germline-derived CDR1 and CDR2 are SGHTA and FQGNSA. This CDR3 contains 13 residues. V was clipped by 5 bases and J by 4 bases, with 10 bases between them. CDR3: CASSPGVADTQYF. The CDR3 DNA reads TGTGCCAGCAGCCCGGGGGTAGCAGATACGCAGTATTTT.

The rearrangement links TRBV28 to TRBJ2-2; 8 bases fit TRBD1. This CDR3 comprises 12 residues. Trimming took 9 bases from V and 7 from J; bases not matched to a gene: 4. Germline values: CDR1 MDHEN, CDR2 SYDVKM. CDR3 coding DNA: TGTGCCAGTGCGGACAGGGTCGGGGAGCTGTTTTTT. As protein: CASADRVGELFF.

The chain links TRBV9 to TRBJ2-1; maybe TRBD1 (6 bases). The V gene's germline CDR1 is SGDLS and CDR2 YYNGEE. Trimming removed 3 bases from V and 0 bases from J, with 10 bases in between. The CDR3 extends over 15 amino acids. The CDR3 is CASSGNRVSYNEQFF. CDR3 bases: TGTGCCAGCAGCGGGAACAGGGTCTCCTACAATGAGCAGTTCTTC.

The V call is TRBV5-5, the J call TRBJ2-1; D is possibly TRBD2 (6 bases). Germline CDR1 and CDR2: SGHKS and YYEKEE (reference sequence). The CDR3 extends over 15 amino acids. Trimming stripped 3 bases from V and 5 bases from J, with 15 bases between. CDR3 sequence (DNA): TGTGCCAGCAGCTATTTCAGCGGGCAACACAATGAGCAGTTCTTC. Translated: CASSYFSGQHNEQFF.

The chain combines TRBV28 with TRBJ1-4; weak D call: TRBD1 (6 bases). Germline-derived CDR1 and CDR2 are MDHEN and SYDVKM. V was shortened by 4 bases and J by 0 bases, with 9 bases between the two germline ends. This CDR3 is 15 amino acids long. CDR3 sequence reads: CASSSRGTTNEKLFF. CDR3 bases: TGTGCCAGCAGTTCCAGGGGAACAACTAATGAAAAACTGTTTTTT. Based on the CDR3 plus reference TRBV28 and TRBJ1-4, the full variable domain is DVKVTQSSRYLVKRTGEKVFLECVQDMDHENMFWYRQDPGLGLRLIYFSYDVKMKEKGDIPEGYSVSREKKERFSLILESASTNQTSMYLCASSSRGTTNEKLFFGSGTQLSVL.

CDR3 nucleotides: TGTGCCAGCAGTTCCACCCAGCGGACTGGGATTGGAGAGCAGTTCTTC. Translated, it gives CASSSTQRTGIGEQFF. The J gene is TRBJ2-1, the V gene TRBV5-6; tentative D call: TRBD2 (5 bases). CDR1 SGHDT and CDR2 YYEEEE come from the germline V gene. V was cut by 5 bases and J by 10 bases, with 25 bases left in between. The CDR3 is made up of 16 amino acids. The complete variable domain, with remaining parts taken from reference TRBV5-6 and TRBJ2-1, reads DAGVTQSPTHLIKTRGQQVTLRCSPKSGHDTVSWYQQALGQGPQFIFQYYEEEERQRGNFPDRFSGHQFPNYSSELNVNALLLGDSALYLCASSSTQRTGIGEQFFGPGTRLTVL.

The CDR3 is CASSQVLWRQQSNEKLFF. The CDR3 DNA reads as TGTGCCAGCAGCCAAGTGTTGTGGAGACAGCAAAGTAATGAAAAACTGTTTTTT. This rearrangement joins TRBV4-2 to TRBJ1-4; D is perhaps TRBD1 (5 bases). The CDR3 consists of 18 residues. In germline, CDR1 is LGHNA, CDR2 YNFKEQ. V was trimmed by 1 base and J by 4 bases, leaving 19 bases between them.

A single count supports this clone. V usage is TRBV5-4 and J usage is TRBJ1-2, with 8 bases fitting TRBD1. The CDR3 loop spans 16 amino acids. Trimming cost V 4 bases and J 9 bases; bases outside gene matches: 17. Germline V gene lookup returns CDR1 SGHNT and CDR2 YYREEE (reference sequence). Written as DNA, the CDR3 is TGTGCCAGCAGCCCCTTCGCCACAGGGGGGTTTTCCAGCTACACCTTC. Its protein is CASSPFATGGFSSYTF.

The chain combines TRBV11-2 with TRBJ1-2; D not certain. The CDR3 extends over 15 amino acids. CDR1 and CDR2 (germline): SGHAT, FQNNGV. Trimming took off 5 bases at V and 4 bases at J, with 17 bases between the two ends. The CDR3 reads CASSTQTLNFYGYTF. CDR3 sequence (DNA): TGTGCCAGCAGCACACAAACCCTGAATTTCTATGGCTACACCTTC.

The CDR3 DNA is TGTGCCAGCAGCTTCGGGAGTGTGAACACTGAAGCTTTCTTT. It codes for CASSFGSVNTEAFF. The J gene is TRBJ1-1, the V gene TRBV5-6, with D hard to call. Germline lookup yields CDR1 SGHDT and CDR2 YYEEEE. V was pared by 2 bases and J by 0 bases, with 8 bases between. CDR3 length: 14 residues.

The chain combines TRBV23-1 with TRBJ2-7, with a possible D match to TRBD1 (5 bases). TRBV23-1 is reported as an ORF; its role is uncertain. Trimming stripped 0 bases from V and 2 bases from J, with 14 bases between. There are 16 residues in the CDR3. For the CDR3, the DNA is TGCGCCAGCAGTCAATCAGAAGGGGCTCTAACCTACGAGCAGTACTTC. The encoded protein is CASSQSEGALTYEQYF.

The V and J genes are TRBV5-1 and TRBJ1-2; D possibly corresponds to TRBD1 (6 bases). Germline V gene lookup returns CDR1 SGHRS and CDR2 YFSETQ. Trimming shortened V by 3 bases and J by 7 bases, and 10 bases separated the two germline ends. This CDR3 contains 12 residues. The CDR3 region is CASSSGDGGYTF. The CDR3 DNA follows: TGCGCCAGCAGCTCAGGGGATGGTGGCTACACCTTC.

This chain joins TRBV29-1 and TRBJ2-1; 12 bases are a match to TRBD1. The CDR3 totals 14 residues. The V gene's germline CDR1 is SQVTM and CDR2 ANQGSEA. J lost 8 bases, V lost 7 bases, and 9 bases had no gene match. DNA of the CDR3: TGCAGCGCTGTACCGGGACAGGGGGCAGATGAGCAGTTCTTC. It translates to CSAVPGQGADEQFF.

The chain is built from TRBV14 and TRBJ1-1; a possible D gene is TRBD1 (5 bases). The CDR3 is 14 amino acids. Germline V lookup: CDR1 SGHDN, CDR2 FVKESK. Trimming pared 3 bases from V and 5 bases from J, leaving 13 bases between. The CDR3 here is CASSQGGGVTEAFF. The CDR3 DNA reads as TGTGCCAGCAGCCAGGGTGGAGGGGTGACTGAAGCTTTCTTT.

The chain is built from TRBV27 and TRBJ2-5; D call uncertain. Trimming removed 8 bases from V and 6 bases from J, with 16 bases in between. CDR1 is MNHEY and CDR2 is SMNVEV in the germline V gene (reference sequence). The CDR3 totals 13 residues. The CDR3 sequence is CASWPDAGKTQYF. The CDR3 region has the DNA TGTGCCAGCTGGCCAGACGCAGGAAAGACCCAGTACTTC.

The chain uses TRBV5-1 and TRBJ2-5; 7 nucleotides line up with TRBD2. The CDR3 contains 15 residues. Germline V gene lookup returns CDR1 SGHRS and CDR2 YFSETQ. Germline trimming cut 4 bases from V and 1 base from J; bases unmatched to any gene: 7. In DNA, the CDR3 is TGCGCCAGCAGCCGTCTAGCGGAGTTCCAAGAGACCCAGTACTTC. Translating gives CASSRLAEFQETQYF.

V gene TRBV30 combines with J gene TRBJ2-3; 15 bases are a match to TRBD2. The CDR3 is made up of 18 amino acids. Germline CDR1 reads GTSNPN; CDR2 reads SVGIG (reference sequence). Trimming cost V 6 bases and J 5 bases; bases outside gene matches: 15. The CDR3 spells CACLFGGLAGGGRDTQYF. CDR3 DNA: TGTGCCTGTTTGTTCGGGGGACTAGCGGGAGGTGGGAGAGATACGCAGTATTTT.

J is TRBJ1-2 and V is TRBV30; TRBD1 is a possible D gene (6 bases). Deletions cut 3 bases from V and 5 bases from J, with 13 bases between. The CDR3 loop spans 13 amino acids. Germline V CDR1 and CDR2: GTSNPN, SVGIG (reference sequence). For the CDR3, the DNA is TGTGCCTGGAGAGGGAATACAGGGTATGGCTACACCTTC. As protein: CAWRGNTGYGYTF.

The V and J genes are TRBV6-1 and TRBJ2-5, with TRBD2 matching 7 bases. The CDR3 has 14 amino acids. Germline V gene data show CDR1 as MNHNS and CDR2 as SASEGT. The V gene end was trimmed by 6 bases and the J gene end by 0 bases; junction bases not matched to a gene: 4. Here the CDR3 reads CASRMRGNQETQYF. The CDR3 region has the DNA TGTGCCAGCAGGATGCGGGGGAACCAAGAGACCCAGTACTTC.

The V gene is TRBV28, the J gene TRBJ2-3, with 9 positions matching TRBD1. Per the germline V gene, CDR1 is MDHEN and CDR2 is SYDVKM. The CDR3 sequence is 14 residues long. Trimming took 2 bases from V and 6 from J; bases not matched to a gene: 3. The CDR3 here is CASSLNRGLDTQYF. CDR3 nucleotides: TGTGCCAGCAGTTTAAACAGGGGGCTGGATACGCAGTATTTT.

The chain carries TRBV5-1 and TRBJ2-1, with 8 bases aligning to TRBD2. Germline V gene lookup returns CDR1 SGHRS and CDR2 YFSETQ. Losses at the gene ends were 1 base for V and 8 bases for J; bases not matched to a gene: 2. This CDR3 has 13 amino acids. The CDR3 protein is CASSLRAGDEQFF. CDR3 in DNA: TGCGCCAGCAGCTTGAGAGCGGGAGATGAGCAGTTCTTC.

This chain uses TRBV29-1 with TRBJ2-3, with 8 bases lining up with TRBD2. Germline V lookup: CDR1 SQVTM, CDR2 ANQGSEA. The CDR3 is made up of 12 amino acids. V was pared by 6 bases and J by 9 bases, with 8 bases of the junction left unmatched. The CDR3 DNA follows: TGCAGCGTCAAGCGGGAGAGAGGGACGCAGTATTTT. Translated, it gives CSVKRERGTQYF.